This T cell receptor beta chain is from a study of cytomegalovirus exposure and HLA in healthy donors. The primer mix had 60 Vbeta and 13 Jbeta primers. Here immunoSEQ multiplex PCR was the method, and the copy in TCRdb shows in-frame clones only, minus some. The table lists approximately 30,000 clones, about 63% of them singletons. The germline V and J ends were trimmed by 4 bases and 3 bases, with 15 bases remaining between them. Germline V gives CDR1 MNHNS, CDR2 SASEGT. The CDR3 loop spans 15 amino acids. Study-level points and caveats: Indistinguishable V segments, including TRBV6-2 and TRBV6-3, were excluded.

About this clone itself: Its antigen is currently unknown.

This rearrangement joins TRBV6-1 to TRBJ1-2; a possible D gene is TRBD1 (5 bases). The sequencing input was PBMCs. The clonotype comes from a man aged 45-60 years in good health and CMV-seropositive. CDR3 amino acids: CASSVRVTAYYGYTF. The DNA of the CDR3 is TGTGCCAGCAGTGTCCGGGTGACAGCGTACTATGGCTACACCTTC.